This is a list of T cell receptor beta chains from one sample in a study of T-cell memory formation after mild COVID-19. TCRdb ran MiXCR on the 5' RACE reads and lists one entry per CDR3 protein. The sample yields roughly 110,000 distinct CDR3 sequences, 13% to 15% seen once. Sequenced: PBMCs or a T cell subset sorted from them (not recorded which). Receptor source: a man aged 18 to 29 who had mild COVID-19 (a few samples of this study predate the infection). Cell type and time point are not known. The CDR3 runs from the conserved cysteine through the conserved F or W. D genes are given only for firm matches. The size field is filled for only some rows; it gives once, few, many or a size class.

d_call	v_call	j_call	clone_size	cdr3_nt	cdr3_aa
.	TRBV13	TRBJ1-1	few	TGTGCCAGCAGCTTAGAAGGGGCTGAAGCTTTCTTT	CASSLEGAEAFF
.	TRBV6-5	TRBJ2-7	few	TGTGCCAGCAGGCAAGCAGGGGGGGTCCACGAGCAGTACTTC	CASRQAGGVHEQYF
TRBD1	TRBV7-9	TRBJ2-2	.	TGTGCCAGCAGCTGGGGACAGGGGTCGGCCGGGGAGCTGTTTTTT	CASSWGQGSAGELFF
.	TRBV7-6	TRBJ2-5	many	TGTGCCAGCAGCTTATACGGGCAAGAGACCCAGTACTTC	CASSLYGQETQYF
TRBD1	TRBV6-2/TRBV6-3	TRBJ1-1	.	TGTGCCAGCAGGACAGGGGGGCACACTGAAGCTTTCTTT	CASRTGGHTEAFF
TRBD1	TRBV28	TRBJ2-5	.	TGTGCCAGCAGTTTATTAAGGGGGCGGCAAGAGACCCAGTACTTC	CASSLLRGRQETQYF
TRBD1	TRBV7-8	TRBJ2-7	few	TGTGCCAGCAGCCCAAGGACAGGGGATTACGAGCAGTACTTC	CASSPRTGDYEQYF
.	TRBV7-6	TRBJ2-7	.	TGTGCCAGCAGCTTAGGTGCGGGGGCCCTCTACGAGCAGTACTTC	CASSLGAGALYEQYF
TRBD1	TRBV5-1	TRBJ2-3	many	TGCGCCAGCAGCCAGGACAGGGAGGGCACAGATACGCAGTATTTT	CASSQDREGTDTQYF
.	TRBV29-1	TRBJ2-3	few	TGCAGCGTCCTTGGAGATACGCAGTATTTT	CSVLGDTQYF
.	TRBV7-6	TRBJ2-4	.	TGTGCCAGCAGCTTGGGGACGAGGGGAAACATTCAGTACTTC	CASSLGTRGNIQYF
TRBD1	TRBV4-3	TRBJ2-3	.	TGCGCCAGCAGCCAATTACCGGGACAGTTTGGAGATACGCAGTATTTT	CASSQLPGQFGDTQYF
.	TRBV6-2/TRBV6-3	TRBJ2-1	many	TGTGCCAGCAGTGTCGCGTCCGTGGCAGACCCATACAATGAGCAGTTCTTC	CASSVASVADPYNEQFF
.	TRBV7-9	TRBJ1-5	few	TGTGCCAGCAGCTCGACAGCTAGCAATCAGCCCCAGCATTTT	CASSSTASNQPQHF
.	TRBV15	TRBJ2-3	.	TGTGCCACCAGCAGAGTTTTCGGGGATTCCCTTGGCACAGATACGCAGTATTTT	CATSRVFGDSLGTDTQYF
.	TRBV12-3/TRBV12-4	TRBJ2-1	few	TGTGCCAGCAGTAACACGAGGGAGCAGTTCTTC	CASSNTREQFF
TRBD1	TRBV7-2	TRBJ1-2	few	TGTGCCAGCAGCCCGACGTATCCGGGACAGGGGAGCTATGGCTACACCTTC	CASSPTYPGQGSYGYTF
.	TRBV4-2	TRBJ2-5	.	TGTGCCAGCAGCCGAACTGGGGAAGAGACCCAGTACTTC	CASSRTGEETQYF
.	TRBV7-2	TRBJ2-1	many	TGTGCCTCCGGTACCTTGGGCCTGAGCTCCTACAATGAGCAGTTCTTC	CASGTLGLSSYNEQFF
.	TRBV12-3/TRBV12-4	TRBJ2-2	few	TGTGCCAGCAGTTTAACTATCAGCGGGGAGCTGTTTTTT	CASSLTISGELFF
.	TRBV29-1	TRBJ2-1	few	TGCAGCGTTGAAGATCTTCGGGTACACAATGAGCAGTTCTTC	CSVEDLRVHNEQFF
TRBD2	TRBV6-2/TRBV6-3	TRBJ2-1	few	TGTGCCAGCAGTGACCTAGCGGGGGGGCTGAATGAGCAGTTCTTC	CASSDLAGGLNEQFF
TRBD2	TRBV5-6	TRBJ2-3	few	TGTGCCAGCAGCGCGACTAGCGGGGTCACAGATACGCAGTATTTT	CASSATSGVTDTQYF
.	TRBV9	TRBJ1-2	few	TGTGCCAGCACTCCGGCTAACTATGGCTACACCTTC	CASTPANYGYTF
TRBD1	TRBV10-3	TRBJ1-2	many	TGTGCCATCAGTGATGGGGGACAGGACCTTAAATATGGCTACACCTTC	CAISDGGQDLKYGYTF
.	TRBV7-2	TRBJ2-1	.	TGTGCCAGCAGCTTAGAAGCGGCCATCAAGAGCTCCTACAATGAGCAGTTCTTC	CASSLEAAIKSSYNEQFF
TRBD1	TRBV4-2	TRBJ1-5	many	TGTGCCAGCAGCCCAGCGGGGGAAACAGGGGGGGTTCAGCCCCAGCATTTT	CASSPAGETGGVQPQHF
.	TRBV7-9	TRBJ2-2	.	TGTGCCACTCCGAGGGGGGCCGGGGAGCTGTTTTTT	CATPRGAGELFF
TRBD1	TRBV9	TRBJ1-1	.	TGTGCCAGCAGCGGACAGGGTTCTGAAGCTTTCTTT	CASSGQGSEAFF
.	TRBV28	TRBJ1-4	few	TGTGCCAGCAGTTTTGTAGGGGACTCCCATGAAAAACTGTTTTTT	CASSFVGDSHEKLFF
.	TRBV6-2/TRBV6-3	TRBJ2-4	many	TGTGCCAGCCAGGGGGGAAGCTCCAAAAACATTCAGTACTTC	CASQGGSSKNIQYF
.	TRBV14	TRBJ2-3	few	TGTGCCAGCAGCCCTAGAGATCCACTAAGCACAGATACGCAGTATTTT	CASSPRDPLSTDTQYF
TRBD1	TRBV7-9	TRBJ2-5	few	TGTGCCAGCCACAGGGGCGAAGAGACCCAGTACTTC	CASHRGEETQYF
.	TRBV5-6	TRBJ1-1	.	TGTGCCAGCAGCCCGGACAGCGCTCGATCGAACACTGAAGCTTTCTTT	CASSPDSARSNTEAFF
TRBD1	TRBV29-1	TRBJ1-2	.	TGCAGCGTTGAAGGACAGGACAGGAGGGGTGGCTACACCTTC	CSVEGQDRRGGYTF
.	TRBV11-2	TRBJ1-5	few	TGTGCCAGCAGCTTGAAAGGGCAATTGGAACAGCCCCAGCATTTT	CASSLKGQLEQPQHF
.	TRBV2	TRBJ2-6	.	TGTGCCAGCACTGAGGTTGGGGTTTCTGGGGCCAACGTCCTGACTTTC	CASTEVGVSGANVLTF
.	TRBV5-4	TRBJ1-2	few	TGTGCCAGCAGCCCTCGGGCGGGGGATGGCTACACCTTC	CASSPRAGDGYTF
TRBD2	TRBV27	TRBJ2-3	.	TGTGCCAGCAGTCAGAGGACTAGCTCCACAGATACGCAGTATTTT	CASSQRTSSTDTQYF
.	TRBV7-6	TRBJ2-7	.	TGTGCCAGCAGCTCGGACAGCGACTCCTACGAGCAGTACTTC	CASSSDSDSYEQYF
.	TRBV7-9	TRBJ2-1	few	TGTGCCAGCAGCTTGTCCCCCGGAAGGAGGGGCGATGAGCAGTTCTTC	CASSLSPGRRGDEQFF
TRBD1	TRBV10-3	TRBJ1-1	.	TGTGCCATCAGTGAGTCCCAGGACAGGGCCGAAACTGAAGCTTTCTTT	CAISESQDRAETEAFF
.	TRBV27	TRBJ1-5	.	TGTGCCAGCAGTTATACGGACCTTAGTGGGTATAGCAATCAGCCCCAGCATTTT	CASSYTDLSGYSNQPQHF
TRBD1	TRBV7-9	TRBJ1-2	.	TGTGCCAGCAGCTTAGGACAGGGGACTAACTATGGCTACACCTTC	CASSLGQGTNYGYTF
.	TRBV4-3	TRBJ2-1	.	TGCGCCAGCAGCCAAGAGTCGGGTTACAATGAGCAGTTCTTC	CASSQESGYNEQFF
TRBD1	TRBV4-2	TRBJ2-3	.	TGTGCCAGCAGCCAAGATACAACAGGGGGCGCGGATACGCAGTATTTT	CASSQDTTGGADTQYF
.	TRBV15	TRBJ2-7	few	TGTGCCACCAGCAACGGGGGTACGTTCTACGAGCAGTACTTC	CATSNGGTFYEQYF
TRBD1	TRBV7-8	TRBJ2-7	many	TGTGCCAGCCAGGGGGACAGCGCAACCTACGAGCAGTACTTC	CASQGDSATYEQYF
.	TRBV5-1	TRBJ2-7	.	TGCGCCAGCAGCTTGGGTCTAGCTTCAGACGAGCAGTACTTC	CASSLGLASDEQYF
TRBD1	TRBV24-1	TRBJ1-5	.	TGTGCCACCAGTGATAAGACAGGGGTCAGGAATCAGCCCCAGCATTTT	CATSDKTGVRNQPQHF
.	TRBV6-5	TRBJ1-4	few	TGTGCCAGCAGTTACCGAGGAGGGAATGAAAAACTGTTTTTT	CASSYRGGNEKLFF
.	TRBV29-1	TRBJ2-1	.	TGCAGCGTTGAGGGCGCCTACGAGTACAATGAGCAGTTCTTC	CSVEGAYEYNEQFF
.	TRBV6-6	TRBJ1-2	.	TGTGCCAGCAGCCCGCTAATGAGGGGGTCCCATGGCTACACCTTC	CASSPLMRGSHGYTF
TRBD2	TRBV4-3	TRBJ2-7	.	TGCGCCAGCAGCCAAGAAGGACGAGCGGGGGGGGACGAGCAGTACTTC	CASSQEGRAGGDEQYF